Listed below are T cell receptor beta chains from one sample, sequenced in a study of post-analysis software for immune sequencing data. TCRdb processed the PCR reads anew with MiXCR; each CDR3 protein has one entry. This table has roughly 600,000 distinct CDR3 sequences, roughly two fifths appearing once. The sequencing sample was made of blood. The receptors derive from a girl aged 10 to 17 with multiple sclerosis. CDR3s include the opening cysteine and the closing phenylalanine or tryptophan. A D gene is named only where the DNA matches it firmly. Clone size is given for some rows only: seen once, a few or many times, or a class if the clone is expanded.

CDR3 DNA | CDR3 protein | V gene | clone size | J gene | D gene
TGTGCCAGCACCGCCCTCCAATTACGGGGCTACACCTTC | CASTALQLRGYTF | TRBV6-5 | few | TRBJ1-2 | NA
TGTGCCAGCAGTTACCAGCTAGCGGAGACCCAGTACTTC | CASSYQLAETQYF | TRBV6-6 | many | TRBJ2-5 | NA
TGCAGTGCTAGATCAGTGCAGCCTACGCAGTATTTT | CSARSVQPTQYF | TRBV20-1 | few | TRBJ2-3 | NA
TGTGCCAGCAGTACCTCAACAGGGTATGAGCAGTACTTC | CASSTSTGYEQYF | TRBV12-3/TRBV12-4 | NA | TRBJ2-7 | NA
TGTGCCAGCAGCGCTGGAACAGGGAATTCGTACGAGCAGTACTTC | CASSAGTGNSYEQYF | TRBV7-6 | NA | TRBJ2-7 | NA
TGCGCCAGCAGCCCCACAGGAGATTTTGGCTACACCTTC | CASSPTGDFGYTF | TRBV5-1 | few | TRBJ1-2 | NA
TGTGCCAGCAGCTTACGGGACAGGAAAATCGATGAGCAGTTCTTC | CASSLRDRKIDEQFF | TRBV7-9 | few | TRBJ2-1 | TRBD1
TGCAGTGCAATGGGACTGAGAGGCAAAAACATTCAGTACTTC | CSAMGLRGKNIQYF | TRBV20-1 | NA | TRBJ2-4 | NA
TGCAGCGTTGAGAGTGCGGGGGGCACAGATACGCAGTATTTT | CSVESAGGTDTQYF | TRBV29-1 | few | TRBJ2-3 | TRBD2
TGTGCCAGCAGCTTAGGAGGGGGATTTGGGCCCTTTGGCTACACCTTC | CASSLGGGFGPFGYTF | TRBV7-2 | NA | TRBJ1-2 | NA
TGTGCCAGCAGCCAATACAGGGGGGAGACCCAGTACTTC | CASSQYRGETQYF | TRBV12-3/TRBV12-4 | NA | TRBJ2-5 | TRBD1
TGTGCCAGCAGCCTACAGGGAGGGGGCGGCGAGCAGTACTTC | CASSLQGGGGEQYF | TRBV9 | NA | TRBJ2-7 | NA
TGTGCCAGCAGCCCACGGGGGTACTCCTACAATGAGCAGTTCTTC | CASSPRGYSYNEQFF | TRBV12-3/TRBV12-4 | once | TRBJ2-1 | NA
TGCAGCGTTGAGGCACAGGGGGCCGGGGCCAACGTCCTGACTTTC | CSVEAQGAGANVLTF | TRBV29-1 | NA | TRBJ2-6 | TRBD1
TGTGCCAGCAGTTTAGGGACTAGCGGGAGCCGCGAGCAGTACTTC | CASSLGTSGSREQYF | TRBV12-3/TRBV12-4 | NA | TRBJ2-7 | TRBD2
TGTGCCAGCAGTTCCCCCGAGGTTCATGGCTACACCTTC | CASSSPEVHGYTF | TRBV6-5 | NA | TRBJ1-2 | NA
TGTGCCAGCAGCTGCCCCCTCGAAGAGACCCAGTACTTC | CASSCPLEETQYF | TRBV6-9 | NA | TRBJ2-5 | NA
TGTGCCAGCAGCGGTAGCGGGGAAGAGACCCAGTACTTC | CASSGSGEETQYF | TRBV7-2 | NA | TRBJ2-5 | TRBD2
TGTGCCAGCAGCCAACGAGCGGGAGGGCCTTCAGCCGGGGAGCTGTTTTTT | CASSQRAGGPSAGELFF | TRBV4-2 | NA | TRBJ2-2 | TRBD2
TGCAGCGTTGTAGAGACTACCACTTACGAGCAGTACTTC | CSVVETTTYEQYF | TRBV29-1 | NA | TRBJ2-7 | NA
TGTGCCAGCAGCTCAACAGCAGGGAAGGCCTACAATGAGCAGTACTTC | CASSSTAGKAYNEQYF | TRBV7-9 | NA | TRBJ2-5 | NA
TGTGCCAGCAGTTCACAGGGATGCTATGGCTACACCTTC | CASSSQGCYGYTF | TRBV6-5 | NA | TRBJ1-2 | NA
TGCGCCAGCAGCTTGAATCGAGGCCAGCAGTACTTC | CASSLNRGQQYF | TRBV5-1 | NA | TRBJ2-5 | NA
TGTGCCAGCGGGGCGGCCCGCGAGCAGTTCTTC | CASGAAREQFF | TRBV12-3/TRBV12-4 | NA | TRBJ2-1 | NA
TGCAGTGCTAGAGATGGCCAGGGAGGTTCCTCTGGGGCCAACGTCCTGACTTTC | CSARDGQGGSSGANVLTF | TRBV20-1 | NA | TRBJ2-6 | NA
TGCAGTGCTAGAGATCCAGGGGGCGGATCGGGCTACACCTTC | CSARDPGGGSGYTF | TRBV20-1 | NA | TRBJ1-2 | TRBD1
TGTGCCAGCAGCTCCTCCAGGCCGGGCAATCAGCCCCAGCATTTT | CASSSSRPGNQPQHF | TRBV7-9 | NA | TRBJ1-5 | NA
TGTGCCAGCAGTTTGTCACTTATCACAGATACGCAGTATTTT | CASSLSLITDTQYF | TRBV12-3/TRBV12-4 | NA | TRBJ2-3 | NA
TGTGCCAGCAGCGCAGACCCTAGCGGGGAACGCTACGAGCAGTACTTC | CASSADPSGERYEQYF | TRBV9 | once | TRBJ2-7 | TRBD2
TGCAGTGCTGGAAGGACAGGGGGTATCGAGCAGTACTTC | CSAGRTGGIEQYF | TRBV20-1 | NA | TRBJ2-7 | TRBD1
TGTGCCAGCAGACTGGGACAGGGGAGTGAGCAGTTCTTC | CASRLGQGSEQFF | TRBV6-2/TRBV6-3 | NA | TRBJ2-1 | TRBD1
TGCAGTGCTAGAGGGCCCTTAGCCGACAATGAGCAGTTCTTC | CSARGPLADNEQFF | TRBV20-1 | NA | TRBJ2-1 | NA
TGTGCCAGCAGCTTGCTCCTAAAGCCCCAGCATTTT | CASSLLLKPQHF | TRBV5-5 | NA | TRBJ1-5 | NA
TGTGCCAGCAGCTTAGCTCGGGCTAGCGGAGCAGATACGCAGTATTTT | CASSLARASGADTQYF | TRBV7-2 | NA | TRBJ2-3 | TRBD2
TGTGCCAGCAGTTTCCTAGAGCGGGCTAAAAACACAGATACGCAGTATTTT | CASSFLERAKNTDTQYF | TRBV6-6 | few | TRBJ2-3 | NA
TGTGCCAGCAGCTTCCGAACTAGCGGGCTTTCCTACGAGCAGTACTTC | CASSFRTSGLSYEQYF | TRBV7-9 | NA | TRBJ2-7 | TRBD2
TGCGCCAGCAGCCAAGGGGTCTGGCGGGAGGGTTTAATCCTCCATGAGCAGTTCTTC | CASSQGVWREGLILHEQFF | TRBV4-1 | NA | TRBJ2-1 | TRBD2
TGCAGCGGTCTCCGGACTCAATACGAGCAGTACTTC | CSGLRTQYEQYF | TRBV20-1 | few | TRBJ2-7 | NA
TGTGCCAGTATTCGCCAGCCCGATGAAGCTTTCTTT | CASIRQPDEAFF | TRBV19 | NA | TRBJ1-1 | NA
TGTGCCAGCACCCAAACCGGGACAGGGGCTAACGAGCAGTACTTC | CASTQTGTGANEQYF | TRBV25-1 | NA | TRBJ2-7 | TRBD1
TGCAGTGCTTCCCTGAGGCCGTACGGCTACACCTTC | CSASLRPYGYTF | TRBV20-1 | NA | TRBJ1-2 | NA
TGCAGTACTACTAGCGGGAGAGAGACCCAGTACTTC | CSTTSGRETQYF | TRBV20-1 | NA | TRBJ2-5 | TRBD2
TGTGCCAGCAGCTTAGGGTCTAGCGGTACGGACAATGAGCAGTTCTTC | CASSLGSSGTDNEQFF | TRBV11-3 | NA | TRBJ2-1 | TRBD2
TGCAGCGTTTCGGGCCGCGGGGCAGATACGCAGTATTTT | CSVSGRGADTQYF | TRBV29-1 | NA | TRBJ2-3 | NA
TGTGCCAGCAGCCTAGACAGGGCAACCCTCTACGAGCAGTACTTC | CASSLDRATLYEQYF | TRBV28 | NA | TRBJ2-7 | TRBD1
TGTGCCAGCAGCTTAGAGCAGTCTCATTATGGCTACACCTTC | CASSLEQSHYGYTF | TRBV7-9 | NA | TRBJ1-2 | NA
TGTGCCAGCAGTTTAGGCAGGGCGGGGGACGAGCAGTACTTC | CASSLGRAGDEQYF | TRBV12-3/TRBV12-4 | NA | TRBJ2-7 | TRBD2
TGTGCCAGCAGCCCCCGCCCCGAGCAGGAAAACATTCAGTACTTC | CASSPRPEQENIQYF | TRBV7-6 | few | TRBJ2-4 | NA
TGCGCCAGCAGCCCTTCGAGACTAGCGGGTACAGATACGCAGTATTTT | CASSPSRLAGTDTQYF | TRBV5-1 | once | TRBJ2-3 | TRBD2
TGTGCCAGCACCGGAGGGTATGAGGACAGGGAACACAATGAGCAGTTCTTC | CASTGGYEDREHNEQFF | TRBV12-3/TRBV12-4 | NA | TRBJ2-1 | TRBD1
TGCGCCAGCACCCCAGACAGGGGTAATGGCTACACCTTC | CASTPDRGNGYTF | TRBV5-1 | NA | TRBJ1-2 | TRBD1